The 29 T cell receptor beta chains below come from one sample, sequenced in a study of blood T cell repertoires in COVID-19. The table came from immunoSEQ multiplex PCR; TCRdb's copy has only in-frame clones and leaves some out. This table has 200,000 to 300,000 clones, around 86% appearing once. Sequencing input: PBMCs or T cells enriched from blood (not recorded which). These receptors all come from a woman in her 50s who had recovered from COVID-19.

The V gene is TRBV7-2, the J gene TRBJ2-3; 11 bases map to TRBD2. The junction had 9 bases not matched to a gene; V was cut back by 4 bases and J by 6 bases. This CDR3 is built from 16 residues. CDR1 SGHTA and CDR2 FQGNSA come from the germline V gene. The CDR3 is CASSSGGLAGGDTQYF. In DNA form, the CDR3 reads TGTGCCAGCAGCTCAGGGGGGCTAGCGGGAGGTGATACGCAGTATTTT.

The rearrangement joins TRBV4-1 to TRBJ2-1; D gene uncertain. The germline gives CDR1 MGHRA, CDR2 YSYEKL. V lost 1 base, J lost 7 bases, and 20 bases lay in between. There are 17 residues in the CDR3. The CDR3 here is CASSQALPPPPGNEQFF. DNA of the CDR3: TGCGCCAGCAGCCAAGCCCTCCCGCCGCCACCAGGTAATGAGCAGTTCTTC.

Concerning this clone: This sample includes further DNA sequences coding for the same CDR3. This rearrangement joins TRBV15 to TRBJ1-6; maybe TRBD1 (5 bases). Germline lookup yields CDR1 LNHNV and CDR2 YYDKDF (reference sequence). V was pared by 0 bases and J by 6 bases, with 6 bases between. The CDR3 has 14 residues. CDR3 nucleotide sequence: TGTGCCACCAGCAGAGACAGGGCTAATTCACCCCTCCACTTT. Protein sequence: CATSRDRANSPLHF.

The rearrangement uses TRBV18 and TRBJ2-2, with 11 bases that match TRBD2. The CDR3 loop spans 18 amino acids. Losses at the gene ends were 4 bases for V and 4 bases for J; bases not matched to a gene: 11. Germline V lookup: CDR1 KGHSH, CDR2 LQKENI. The CDR3 coding sequence is TGTGCCAGCTCACGAGTAACTAGCGGGAGTCTGGGCACCGGGGAGCTGTTTTTT. This translates into CASSRVTSGSLGTGELFF.

This chain links TRBV10-3 with TRBJ1-1; D remains ambiguous. This CDR3 is 13 amino acids long. Looked up from germline, CDR1 is ENHRY and CDR2 is SYGVKD. Trimming stripped 2 bases from V and 5 bases from J, with 9 bases between. In DNA, the CDR3 is TGTGCCATCAGTGAGCTTCCCGGGACTGAAGCTTTCTTT. This translates into CAISELPGTEAFF.

This chain uses TRBV2 with TRBJ1-5, with D unclear. The CDR3 sequence is 15 residues long. The V end lost 7 bases, the J end lost 4 bases, and 17 bases lay between the germline ends. The V gene's germline CDR1 is SNHLY and CDR2 FYNNEI. The CDR3 DNA reads TGTGCCAGCAAACGGTTTGGCCCGGGGAATCAGCCCCAGCATTTT. This sequence encodes CASKRFGPGNQPQHF.

This clone occurred a few times. V is TRBV7-8 and J is TRBJ1-2; D is possibly TRBD1 (6 bases). CDR1 is SGHVS and CDR2 is FQNEAQ in the germline V gene. V lost 5 bases, J lost 4 bases, and 29 bases lay in between. This CDR3 contains 19 residues. CDR3 in amino acids: CASSVQVRGTSHEGYGYTF. CDR3 sequence (DNA): TGTGCCAGCAGCGTCCAGGTTAGGGGGACAAGCCACGAGGGCTATGGCTACACCTTC. Together with reference TRBV7-8 and TRBJ1-2, the CDR3 gives the full variable domain: GAGVSQSPRYKVAKRGQDVALRCDPISGHVSLFWYQQALGQGPEFLTYFQNEAQLDKSGLPSDRFFAERPEGSVSTLKIQRTQQEDSAVYLCASSVQVRGTSHEGYGYTFGSGTRLTVV.

The chain combines TRBV3-1 (or the pseudogene TRBV3-2) with TRBJ2-1; the D is unclear. Germline CDR1 and CDR2: LGHDT and YNNKEL (reference sequence). The CDR3 spans 12 residues. The ends were cut back, 2 bases at V and 9 bases at J, with 8 bases in the middle. The CDR3 spells CASSQLGGEQFF. Written as DNA, the CDR3 is TGTGCCAGCAGCCAACTAGGTGGTGAGCAGTTCTTC.

The chain uses TRBV12-3 or TRBV12-4 and TRBJ1-1; D uncertain. The CDR3 loop spans 13 amino acids. V was shortened by 1 base and J by 7 bases, with 10 bases between the two germline ends. CDR3 nucleotide sequence: TGTGCCAGCAGTTTAGAGAGAGGACTTGAAGCTTTCTTT. Translated: CASSLERGLEAFF.

The chain uses TRBV9 and TRBJ1-4, with D perhaps matching TRBD1 (5 bases). V was shortened by 0 bases and J by 8 bases, with 14 bases between the two germline ends. CDR1 and CDR2 (germline): SGDLS, YYNGEE. The CDR3 is 15 residues long. The CDR3 sequence is CASSVDTGSVEKLFF. The CDR3 DNA follows: TGTGCCAGCAGCGTAGATACAGGATCGGTCGAAAAACTGTTTTTT.

The J gene is TRBJ2-7, the V gene TRBV19; tentatively, D is TRBD1 (6 bases). This CDR3 has 12 residues. The V and J ends lost 5 bases and 3 bases respectively, with 8 bases between them. The germline gives CDR1 LNHDA, CDR2 SQIVND (reference sequence). The CDR3 DNA sequence: TGTGCCAGTAGTGTACAGGGCTACGAGCAGTACTTC. It encodes CASSVQGYEQYF.

This clone turned up a few times. This chain joins TRBV25-1 and TRBJ1-6, with D tentatively TRBD1 (5 bases). Germline V gene sequence: CDR1 MGHDK, CDR2 SYGVNS. The V end lost 6 bases, the J end lost 4 bases, and 13 bases lay between the germline ends. This CDR3 contains 15 residues. The CDR3 loop reads CASRGGKGYNSPLHF. The CDR3 DNA follows: TGTGCCAGCAGGGGGGGGAAGGGATATAATTCACCCCTCCACTTT. The whole variable domain, filled in from reference TRBV25-1 and TRBJ1-6, reads EADIYQTPRYLVIGTGKKITLECSQTMGHDKMYWYQQDPGMELHLIHYSYGVNSTEKGDLSSESTVSRIRTEHFPLTLESARPSHTSQYLCASRGGKGYNSPLHFGNGTRLTVT.

This chain joins TRBV19 and TRBJ2-1; TRBD2 aligns across 10 bases. V lost 1 base, J lost 12 bases, and 9 bases stayed unmatched. The CDR3 has 15 amino acids. Germline V CDR1 and CDR2: LNHDA, SQIVND (reference sequence). The CDR3: CASSIVLAGEPGQFF. The CDR3 bases are TGTGCCAGTAGTATAGTCCTAGCGGGAGAGCCAGGGCAGTTCTTC.

The rearrangement uses TRBV24-1 and TRBJ2-5; 7 nucleotides line up with TRBD1. The germline gives CDR1 KGHDR, CDR2 SFDVKD. There are 15 residues in the CDR3. With V trimmed by 3 bases and J by 5 bases, 8 bases remained unmatched. The CDR3 coding sequence is TGTGCCACCAGTGATCCCCGACAGGGTCCCGAGACCCAGTACTTC. This translates into CATSDPRQGPETQYF.

This clone showed up just a few times. The CDR3 bases are TGCGCCAGCAGCCAAGATCCTACGAACACTGAAGCTTTCTTT. Encoded protein: CASSQDPTNTEAFF. V and J are TRBV4-1 and TRBJ1-1, with no clear D. The CDR3 has 14 residues. Germline assignment: CDR1 MGHRA and CDR2 YSYEKL. V dropped 0 bases and J dropped 1 base, with 6 bases sitting between them.

This rearrangement joins TRBV28 to TRBJ1-6; D is possibly TRBD1 (5 bases). Germline V gene lookup returns CDR1 MDHEN and CDR2 SYDVKM. V lost 6 bases and J 0 bases, leaving 12 bases between the germline ends. The CDR3 totals 16 residues. In DNA form, the CDR3 reads TGTGCCAGCAGCGCGACAGTCAGCTCCTATAATTCACCCCTCCACTTT. Translated, it gives CASSATVSSYNSPLHF. The whole variable domain, remainder taken from reference TRBV28 and TRBJ1-6, is DVKVTQSSRYLVKRTGEKVFLECVQDMDHENMFWYRQDPGLGLRLIYFSYDVKMKEKGDIPEGYSVSREKKERFSLILESASTNQTSMYLCASSATVSSYNSPLHFGNGTRLTVT.

The chain employs TRBV5-6 and TRBJ1-1, with D possibly matching TRBD1 (5 bases). V lost 4 bases to trimming and J lost 4 bases, with 11 bases between them. Germline CDR1 SGHDT, CDR2 YYEEEE. This CDR3 has 13 amino acids. The chain's CDR3 is CASSPGGFTEAFF. CDR3 in DNA: TGTGCCAGCAGCCCCGGGGGTTTCACTGAAGCTTTCTTT.

This clone was found a few times. This chain connects TRBV7-3 to TRBJ1-2; perhaps TRBD1 as D (5 bases). The V end was cut by 1 base, the J end by 6 bases, with 15 bases between. This CDR3 has 15 residues. CDR1 is SGHTA, CDR2 FQGTGA, per germline. CDR3 loop: CASSLSGGRTHGYTF. The CDR3 nucleotides are TGTGCCAGCAGCTTAAGCGGGGGGAGGACCCATGGCTACACCTTC. The full variable domain, in which reference TRBV7-3 and TRBJ1-2 provide the parts outside the CDR3, is GAGVSQTPSNKVTEKGKYVELRCDPISGHTALYWYRQSLGQGPEFLIYFQGTGAADDSGLPNDRFFAVRPEGSVSTLKIQRTERGDSAVYLCASSLSGGRTHGYTFGSGTRLTVV.

The CDR3 bases are TGTGCCAGCAGAAATATAGACAGTTCCAATTCACCCCTCCACTTT. It yields the protein CASRNIDSSNSPLHF. The chain recombines TRBV6-5 with TRBJ1-6; tentatively, D is TRBD1 (5 bases). This CDR3 spans 15 amino acids. The ends were cut back, 6 bases at V and 7 bases at J, with 16 bases in the middle. Germline CDR1 is MNHEY and CDR2 is SVGAGI.

V gene TRBV18 combines with J gene TRBJ1-1; D remains unclear. The V end was cut by 4 bases, the J end by 8 bases, with 11 bases between. Germline CDR1 and CDR2: KGHSH and LQKENI. The CDR3 runs to 12 residues. CDR3 DNA: TGTGCCAGCTCACTCCTGGGCGTGGAAGCTTTCTTT. This sequence encodes CASSLLGVEAFF.

The chain recombines TRBV5-1 with TRBJ1-1, with 9 bases that match TRBD1. CDR1 is SGHRS and CDR2 is YFSETQ in the germline V gene. This CDR3 spans 14 amino acids. J was trimmed by 1 base and V by 4 bases; bases with no gene match: 2. The CDR3 nucleotides read TGCGCCAGCAGCCCGGGACAGGGGAACACTGAAGCTTTCTTT. Translating it yields CASSPGQGNTEAFF.

This clone has only a few counts. The chain is built from TRBV13 and TRBJ1-4, with TRBD1 identical over 7 bases. The germline V gene has CDR1 PRHDT and CDR2 FYEKMQ (reference sequence). The CDR3 consists of 14 residues. The V and J ends lost 6 bases and 4 bases, in that order; junction bases with no gene match: 5. The CDR3 DNA is TGTGCCAGCAGACGATGGGACAGTAATGAAAAACTGTTTTTT. This gives the protein CASRRWDSNEKLFF.

The rearrangement joins TRBV14 to TRBJ1-1; possible D gene TRBD1, 6 bases. Germline CDR1 reads SGHDN; CDR2 reads FVKESK. Trimming cost V 0 bases and J 4 bases, with 12 bases left between them. The CDR3 covers 15 residues. The CDR3 region has the DNA TGTGCCAGCAGCCAAGATAGAGGGGGTAGCACTGAAGCTTTCTTT. Its protein product is CASSQDRGGSTEAFF.

The chain is built from TRBV5-6 and TRBJ2-1, with 9 nucleotides matching TRBD1. CDR1 SGHDT and CDR2 YYEEEE come from the germline V gene. With V trimmed by 0 bases and J by 5 bases, 6 bases remained unmatched. The CDR3 has 16 residues. CDR3 sequence: CASSLGSQGADNEQFF. CDR3 bases: TGTGCCAGCAGCTTGGGGTCACAGGGGGCGGACAATGAGCAGTTCTTC.

The chain carries TRBV18 and TRBJ1-3, with D possibly matching TRBD1 (5 bases). CDR3 size: 15 residues. The V end was cut by 4 bases, the J end by 4 bases, with 14 bases between. CDR1 is KGHSH, CDR2 LQKENI, per germline. The CDR3 sequence is CASSLQGVTGNTIYF. The CDR3 DNA follows: TGTGCCAGCTCACTTCAGGGTGTAACCGGAAACACCATATATTTT.

The V gene is TRBV10-1, the J gene TRBJ1-2; 11 nucleotides match TRBD1. Germline lookup yields CDR1 WNHNN and CDR2 SYGVQD (reference sequence). This CDR3 is 14 amino acids long. Trimming removed 5 bases from V and 6 bases from J; junction bases left unmatched: 5. CDR3 sequence reads: CASSPGQGVDGYTF. The CDR3 DNA follows: TGCGCCAGCAGTCCGGGACAGGGGGTGGATGGCTACACCTTC.

The chain is built from TRBV4-1 and TRBJ2-3; a weak D match, TRBD1 (5 bases). The V end lost 1 base, the J end lost 1 base, and 12 bases lay between the germline ends. The length of the CDR3 is 16 residues. CDR1 and CDR2 from the germline V gene are MGHRA and YSYEKL. CDR3 nucleotides: TGCGCCAGCAGCCAAGGGGGCCGAGTCCGCACAGATACGCAGTATTTT. Translating gives CASSQGGRVRTDTQYF.

The chain employs TRBV30 and TRBJ1-5, with 8 bases lining up with TRBD1. Germline V gene lookup returns CDR1 GTSNPN and CDR2 SVGIG (reference sequence). With V trimmed by 2 bases and J by 4 bases, 4 bases remained unmatched. The CDR3 is 14 amino acids. The CDR3 loop is CAWSTGQGNQPQHF. CDR3 DNA sequence: TGTGCCTGGAGTACCGGACAGGGTAATCAGCCCCAGCATTTT.

J is TRBJ2-3 and V is TRBV7-8, with a weak D call TRBD2 (5 bases). Germline CDR1 reads SGHVS; CDR2 reads FQNEAQ. Trimming cost V 4 bases and J 7 bases, with 6 bases left between them. There are 11 residues in the CDR3. In DNA form, the CDR3 reads TGTGCCAGCAGCTCTAGCAATACGCAGTATTTT. Translation: CASSSSNTQYF.